Below are 27 T cell receptor beta chains sequenced from a single sample in a study of T cells in Graves' hyperthyroidism and ophthalmopathy. Amplified TCR beta CDR3 regions came from RNA transcripts. RT-PCR in the first round (using the HTBI primer set) targeted the TCR CDR3. TCRdb re-called the multiplex PCR reads through MiXCR, storing one row per CDR3 protein. The sample lists roughly 530,000 distinct CDR3 sequences, roughly a sixth occurring once. The sequenced sample consisted of blood. The receptors stem from a woman aged 18 to 35 with Graves' ophthalmopathy.

The chain uses TRBV7-6 and TRBJ1-4; TRBD1 is a possible D gene (5 bases). Germline V gene data show CDR1 as SGHVS and CDR2 as FNYEAQ. Deletions cut 0 bases from V and 7 bases from J, with 12 bases between. This CDR3 is built from 15 residues. The CDR3 reads CASSLAQGPAEKLFF. CDR3 DNA sequence: TGTGCCAGCAGCTTAGCGCAGGGTCCGGCTGAAAAACTGTTTTTT.

This clonotype was picked up many times. The CDR3 DNA reads as TGTGCCAGCAGCTTTATGGGTGGACCTAATGAAAAACTGTTTTTT. It codes for CASSFMGGPNEKLFF. The V and J genes are TRBV7-2 and TRBJ1-4, with D unresolved. Germline V gene data show CDR1 as SGHTA and CDR2 as FQGNSA. Trimming pared 3 bases from V and 3 bases from J, leaving 11 bases between. The CDR3 spans 15 residues.

V and J are TRBV28 and TRBJ2-1; 16 nucleotides match TRBD2. V gave up 5 bases and J gave up 6 bases; unmatched junction bases: 4. The germline V gene has CDR1 MDHEN and CDR2 SYDVKM. This CDR3 spans 16 amino acids. The CDR3 region is CASSVGLAGGPNEQFF. CDR3 DNA sequence: TGTGCCAGCAGTGTGGGACTAGCGGGAGGGCCCAATGAGCAGTTCTTC. Supplemented by reference TRBV28 and TRBJ2-1, the full variable domain reads DVKVTQSSRYLVKRTGEKVFLECVQDMDHENMFWYRQDPGLGLRLIYFSYDVKMKEKGDIPEGYSVSREKKERFSLILESASTNQTSMYLCASSVGLAGGPNEQFFGPGTRLTVL.

This clonotype was observed at least ten times. The gene calls are TRBV10-3 and TRBJ2-5, with TRBD1 identical over 7 bases. Unmatched junction bases numbered 0, after V lost 8 bases and J lost 0 bases. The V gene's germline CDR1 is ENHRY and CDR2 SYGVKD. The CDR3 spans 12 residues. This CDR3 reads CAIGTDQETQYF. CDR3 nucleotide sequence: TGTGCCATCGGGACAGACCAAGAGACCCAGTACTTC.

At least ten counts were recorded for this clonotype. The chain combines TRBV11-2 with TRBJ2-5; 9 bases map to TRBD2. After removal of 5 bases from V and 2 bases from J, the junction contained 6 bases not matched to a gene. In germline, CDR1 is SGHAT, CDR2 FQNNGV. The CDR3 contains 15 residues. In DNA, the CDR3 is TGTGCCAGCAGCACGACTCTAGCGGGGCAAGAGACCCAGTACTTC. It codes for CASSTTLAGQETQYF.

This clonotype was observed many times. The chain is built from TRBV9 and TRBJ1-1; D gene ambiguous. V was cut by 0 bases and J by 4 bases, with 10 bases left in between. The CDR3 runs to 14 residues. Germline V gene lookup returns CDR1 SGDLS and CDR2 YYNGEE. The CDR3 is CASSVEGFGTEAFF. CDR3 DNA: TGTGCCAGCAGCGTAGAAGGGTTCGGCACTGAAGCTTTCTTT.

This clonotype was counted at least ten times. The chain uses TRBV11-2 and TRBJ2-7; 7 bases match TRBD2. The CDR3 runs to 15 residues. After removal of 1 base from V and 2 bases from J, the junction contained 5 bases not matched to a gene. Per the germline V gene, CDR1 is SGHAT and CDR2 is FQNNGV. For the CDR3, the DNA is TGTGCCAGCAGCTTAGCTAGCGGTCAAACCTACGAGCAGTACTTC. Translated, it gives CASSLASGQTYEQYF.

In its sample, this clonotype was seen a few times. The V and J genes are TRBV6-5 and TRBJ2-6; 15 nucleotides align to TRBD2. The CDR3 is made up of 20 amino acids. The germline V gene has CDR1 MNHEY and CDR2 SVGAGI. Trimming took 0 bases from V and 2 from J; bases not matched to a gene: 5. CDR3: CASSYSRTSGRATGANVLTF. CDR3 sequence (DNA): TGTGCCAGCAGTTACTCGAGGACTAGCGGGAGGGCCACTGGGGCCAACGTCCTGACTTTC.

This chain connects TRBV19 to TRBJ2-7, with D perhaps TRBD1 or TRBD2 (6 bases each). V was clipped by 4 bases and J by 2 bases, with 9 bases between them. This CDR3 is built from 13 residues. Germline V gene data show CDR1 as LNHDA and CDR2 as SQIVND (reference sequence). The CDR3 region is CASSTRGPYEQYF. The DNA for the CDR3 is TGTGCCAGTAGTACACGGGGGCCCTACGAGCAGTACTTC.

Points on this clonotype: Given a much more abundant clone one base away, this may be a read error. The CDR3 DNA is TGTGCCAGCGGCGTGGGAGGGACAGGGTACAATGAGCAGTTCTTC. Translating it yields CASGVGGTGYNEQFF. The V gene is TRBV9, the J gene TRBJ2-1; TRBD1 matches 9 bases. Germline values: CDR1 SGDLS, CDR2 YYNGEE. This CDR3 region has 15 residues.

For this clonotype: A read error may explain this, as a much larger clone is one base away. This sequence joins TRBV7-3 and TRBJ1-3; D not certain. This CDR3 is built from 13 residues. Germline lookup yields CDR1 SGHTA and CDR2 FQGTGA. The CDR3 region is CAIRARSGNAIYF. CDR3 in DNA: TGTGCCATCCGCGCCCGCTCTGGAAACGCCATATATTTT.

This clonotype was seen ten or more times. The chain joins TRBV18 to TRBJ2-3; 7 bases fit TRBD2. Trimming at V came to 3 bases and at J to 2 bases, leaving 14 bases not matched to a gene. Germline values: CDR1 KGHSH, CDR2 LQKENI. The length of the CDR3 is 18 residues. The CDR3 region is CASSPNPPIAGFTDTQYF. The CDR3 DNA reads TGTGCCAGCTCACCGAATCCCCCCATAGCGGGTTTCACAGATACGCAGTATTTT.

The chain links TRBV5-1 to TRBJ2-1; D may be TRBD1 (5 bases). Germline loops: CDR1 SGHRS, CDR2 YFSETQ. V lost 4 bases and J lost 2, with 19 bases in between. The CDR3 is 17 residues long. The CDR3 region has the DNA TGCGCCAGCAGCCTGTTACGGTCCCTAGGGGCCTACAATGAGCAGTTCTTC. Its protein is CASSLLRSLGAYNEQFF.

The chain has TRBV28 and TRBJ2-7; D could derive from TRBD1 or TRBD2 (5 bases each). The germline V gene has CDR1 MDHEN and CDR2 SYDVKM. This CDR3 spans 14 amino acids. Trimming removed 6 bases at V and 10 bases at J, with 22 bases between. CDR3 coding DNA: TGTGCCAGCAGCCAGAGGGGATGGGATTGGCGACAGTACTTC. Translating it yields CASSQRGWDWRQYF.

The chain combines TRBV6-6 with TRBJ2-5; 7 bases align to TRBD2. CDR3 length: 19 amino acids. Germline V gives CDR1 MNHNY, CDR2 SVGAGI (reference sequence). V shed 0 bases and J 2 bases; nucleotides not matched to a gene: 15. The DNA for the CDR3 is TGTGCCAGCAGTTACTCGGTGGAAGCGGGGTTAAAGGGACAAGAGACCCAGTACTTC. Encoded protein: CASSYSVEAGLKGQETQYF.

This chain joins TRBV15 and TRBJ1-2, with no clear D. Germline loops: CDR1 LNHNV, CDR2 YYDKDF (reference sequence). Trimming cost V 9 bases and J 2 bases, with 13 bases left between them. CDR3 length equals 13 residues. As DNA, the CDR3 is TGTGCCACGGCGGAGGATTACAACTATGGCTACACCTTC. Its protein product is CATAEDYNYGYTF.

The V gene is TRBV20-1, the J gene TRBJ2-3, with 8 positions matching TRBD2. The V gene's germline CDR1 is DFQATT and CDR2 SNEGSKA (reference sequence). This CDR3 comprises 16 residues. Trimming at V came to 3 bases and at J to 3 bases, leaving 11 bases not matched to a gene. CDR3 residues: CSASPISGVGTDTQYF. The CDR3 region has the DNA TGCAGTGCTAGCCCCATTAGCGGGGTTGGTACAGATACGCAGTATTTT.

This clonotype appeared many times. The chain has TRBV5-1 and TRBJ1-1; D remains ambiguous. Germline lookup yields CDR1 SGHRS and CDR2 YFSETQ. There are 14 residues in the CDR3. Trimming took off 0 bases at V and 1 base at J, with 7 bases between the two ends. The CDR3 coding sequence is TGCGCCAGCAGCTTGGATACAGCGAACACTGAAGCTTTCTTT. Protein: CASSLDTANTEAFF.

This chain uses TRBV7-2 with TRBJ1-5, with 10 positions matching TRBD1. CDR1 is SGHTA, CDR2 FQGNSA, per germline. Losses at the gene ends were 5 bases for V and 0 bases for J; bases not matched to a gene: 1. The CDR3 runs to 15 residues. CDR3: CASSGDRGSNQPQHF. CDR3 nucleotides: TGTGCCAGCAGCGGGGACAGGGGTAGCAATCAGCCCCAGCATTTT.

On this clonotype: Germline is not matched at one junction end, which may reflect a read error. The rearrangement uses TRBV7-7 and TRBJ2-3, with TRBD1 matching 10 bases. The V gene's germline CDR1 is SSHAT and CDR2 FNYEAQ (reference sequence). This CDR3 contains 16 residues. The CDR3 loop is CASSQLTGQGTDTQYF. The CDR3 coding sequence is TGTGCTAGCAGCCAATTGACGGGACAGGGGACAGATACGCAGTATTTT. Drawing the rest from reference TRBV7-7 and TRBJ2-3, the complete variable domain is GAGVSQSPRYKVTKRGQDVTLRCDPISSHATLYWYQQALGQGPEFLTYFNYEAQPDKSGLPSDRFSAERPEGSISTLTIQRTEQRDSAMYRCASSQLTGQGTDTQYFGPGTRLTVL.

This clonotype was found a few times. The chain employs TRBV5-4 and TRBJ1-2; weak D call: TRBD1 (5 bases). Germline V gives CDR1 SGHNT, CDR2 YYREEE (reference sequence). Trimming shortened V by 4 bases and J by 6 bases, and 16 bases separated the two germline ends. CDR3 size: 14 residues. The CDR3 region has the DNA TGTGCCAGCAGCCTGCGAACAAGGGGCGATGGCTACACCTTC. Translated: CASSLRTRGDGYTF.

This clonotype was observed many times. The CDR3 is CASSSIYRGLSYNEQFF. The CDR3 DNA is TGTGCCAGCAGCTCGATATACAGGGGGCTATCCTACAATGAGCAGTTCTTC. V gene TRBV7-9 combines with J gene TRBJ2-1; 9 bases are a match to TRBD1. This CDR3 has 17 amino acids. Germline V gene data show CDR1 as SEHNR and CDR2 as FQNEAQ (reference sequence). V was clipped by 4 bases and J by 1 base; unmatched bases: 8.

This clonotype was counted a few times. The gene calls are TRBV20-1 and TRBJ2-7, with TRBD2 matching over 11 bases. J was trimmed by 7 bases and V by 6 bases; bases with no gene match: 14. Germline V gene sequence: CDR1 DFQATT, CDR2 SNEGSKA (reference sequence). This CDR3 comprises 15 residues. CDR3: CSARPPGLAAKEQYF. The CDR3, as DNA: TGCAGTGCCCGACCTCCGGGACTAGCGGCCAAAGAGCAGTACTTC.

The V call is TRBV3-1, the J call TRBJ2-2; 9 bases are a match to TRBD2. CDR3 length: 19 residues. CDR1 and CDR2 (germline): LGHDT, YNNKEL (reference sequence). Trimming took 3 bases from V and 1 from J; bases not matched to a gene: 12. The CDR3, as DNA: TGTGCCAGCAGCCATGCCCCGCGCGGGAGGGCCGTGAACACCGGGGAGCTGTTTTTT. Translation: CASSHAPRGRAVNTGELFF.

In this sample, this clonotype turned up many times. The chain links TRBV5-1 to TRBJ1-1, with D possibly being TRBD1 (5 bases). Trimming pared 4 bases from V and 2 bases from J, leaving 18 bases between. This CDR3 is built from 16 residues. The V gene's germline CDR1 is SGHRS and CDR2 YFSETQ. CDR3 nucleotides: TGCGCCAGCAGCCCCTCCTTAGGGACCCAAAACACTGAAGCTTTCTTT. It translates to CASSPSLGTQNTEAFF.

There are many counts of this clonotype. This chain's CDR3 is CASFLQGSNYGYTF. CDR3 DNA sequence: TGTGCCAGCTTTTTACAGGGAAGTAACTATGGCTACACCTTC. The rearrangement joins TRBV18 to TRBJ1-2; D possibly corresponds to TRBD1 (6 bases). This CDR3 comprises 14 residues. Germline V gene lookup returns CDR1 KGHSH and CDR2 LQKENI. Deletions cut 7 bases from V and 1 base from J, with 13 bases between. Complete variable domain (other parts from reference TRBV18 and TRBJ1-2): NAGVMQNPRHLVRRRGQEARLRCSPMKGHSHVYWYRQLPEEGLKFMVYLQKENIIDESGMPKERFSAEFPKEGPSILRIQQVVRGDSAAYFCASFLQGSNYGYTFGSGTRLTVV.

This sequence joins TRBV20-1 and TRBJ2-7, with D possibly matching TRBD2 (5 bases). V was pared by 0 bases and J by 5 bases, with 14 bases between. Germline assignment: CDR1 DFQATT and CDR2 SNEGSKA (reference sequence). The CDR3 is made up of 14 amino acids. CDR3 DNA sequence: TGCAGTGCTAGAGAGGGCGGGCCCCTTCACGAGCAGTACTTC. Its protein is CSAREGGPLHEQYF.